The rows below give T cell receptor beta chains drawn from one sample of a study of metastatic and nonmetastatic thyroid tumors. From the PCR reads, TCRdb re-called clones with MiXCR. This sample has 53,000 or so clones, with 20% to 25% found just once. Sequenced: blood. Source of these receptors: a female donor with papillary thyroid cancer or a benign thyroid nodule (not recorded which). Some clones in this sample may be carry-over from other donors' samples. CDR3s include the opening cysteine and the closing phenylalanine or tryptophan. D genes are given only for firm matches. Size values are once, few and many counts, or a class for expanded clones, and some rows have none.

j_gene: TRBJ1-6; abundance: many; d_gene: -; v_gene: TRBV10-3; CDR3aa: CATRTEEGYSPLHF; CDR3nt: TGTGCCACCAGGACGGAGGAAGGCTATTCACCCCTCCACTTT
j_gene: TRBJ2-7; abundance: many; d_gene: TRBD2; v_gene: TRBV2; CDR3aa: CASSESSGSSYEQYF; CDR3nt: TGTGCCAGCAGTGAGTCTAGCGGGAGCTCCTACGAGCAGTACTTC
j_gene: TRBJ2-7; abundance: -; d_gene: TRBD2; v_gene: TRBV11-1; CDR3aa: CASSLVVAGGTYEQYF; CDR3nt: TGTGCCAGCAGCTTAGTCGTAGCGGGAGGGACCTACGAGCAGTACTTC
j_gene: TRBJ2-7; abundance: once; d_gene: -; v_gene: TRBV4-1; CDR3aa: CASSQDRGPYEQYF; CDR3nt: TGCGCCAGCAGCCAAGACAGGGGCCCATACGAGCAGTACTTC
j_gene: TRBJ1-1; abundance: few; d_gene: -; v_gene: TRBV28; CDR3aa: CASTLGGGWNTEAFF; CDR3nt: TGTGCCAGCACCCTCGGGGGGGGTTGGAACACTGAAGCTTTCTTT
j_gene: TRBJ2-1; abundance: many; d_gene: TRBD2; v_gene: TRBV7-3; CDR3aa: CASSPVLAGVENEQFF; CDR3nt: TGTGCCAGCAGCCCTGTCCTAGCGGGAGTGGAGAATGAGCAGTTCTTC
j_gene: TRBJ1-5; abundance: many; d_gene: -; v_gene: TRBV28; CDR3aa: CASRRGDGGQPQHF; CDR3nt: TGTGCCAGCAGACGGGGGGACGGAGGTCAGCCCCAGCATTTT
j_gene: TRBJ2-1; abundance: many; d_gene: TRBD1; v_gene: TRBV27; CDR3aa: CASSPGQGPYNEQFF; CDR3nt: TGTGCCAGCAGTCCAGGACAGGGACCATACAATGAGCAGTTCTTC
j_gene: TRBJ1-2; abundance: many; d_gene: TRBD1; v_gene: TRBV6-1; CDR3aa: CASSDAGGRYTF; CDR3nt: TGTGCCAGCAGTGACGCAGGGGGCCGCTACACCTTC
j_gene: TRBJ2-1; abundance: many; d_gene: TRBD2; v_gene: TRBV9; CDR3aa: CASSVVGTSGILTYNEQFF; CDR3nt: TGTGCCAGCAGCGTAGTGGGGACTAGCGGGATCCTCACCTACAATGAGCAGTTCTTC
j_gene: TRBJ1-2; abundance: -; d_gene: -; v_gene: TRBV20-1; CDR3aa: CSAKALETNYVYTF; CDR3nt: TGCAGTGCTAAAGCCCTTGAAACTAACTATGTCTACACCTTC
j_gene: TRBJ2-1; abundance: many; d_gene: TRBD2; v_gene: TRBV19; CDR3aa: CASSSRGLAGSNEQFF; CDR3nt: TGTGCCAGTAGTAGTCGGGGACTAGCGGGTTCCAATGAGCAGTTCTTC
j_gene: TRBJ1-3; abundance: few; d_gene: -; v_gene: TRBV19; CDR3aa: CASSIITDGNTIYF; CDR3nt: TGTGCCAGTAGTATCATTACAGATGGAAACACCATATATTTT
j_gene: TRBJ1-2; abundance: many; d_gene: TRBD1; v_gene: TRBV5-1; CDR3aa: CASSDRGTGANYGYTF; CDR3nt: TGCGCCAGCAGCGACCGCGGGACAGGGGCTAACTATGGCTACACCTTC
j_gene: TRBJ2-5; abundance: many; d_gene: TRBD2; v_gene: TRBV20-1; CDR3aa: CSITSGRALETQYF; CDR3nt: TGCAGCATCACTAGCGGGAGGGCATTAGAGACCCAGTACTTC
j_gene: TRBJ1-2; abundance: -; d_gene: -; v_gene: TRBV7-3; CDR3aa: CASSLGTVYGYTF; CDR3nt: TGTGCCAGCAGCTTGGGTACAGTCTATGGCTACACCTTC
j_gene: TRBJ1-3; abundance: many; d_gene: -; v_gene: TRBV20-1; CDR3aa: CSASGTSGNTIYF; CDR3nt: TGCAGTGCTTCGGGGACCTCTGGAAACACCATATATTTT
j_gene: TRBJ1-2; abundance: many; d_gene: -; v_gene: TRBV6-1; CDR3aa: CASTPLYGYTF; CDR3nt: TGTGCCAGCACCCCACTATATGGCTACACCTTC
j_gene: TRBJ2-7; abundance: -; d_gene: -; v_gene: TRBV20-1; CDR3aa: CSARDPGNRVEQYF; CDR3nt: TGCAGTGCTAGAGATCCAGGGAACAGAGTCGAGCAGTACTTC
j_gene: TRBJ2-7; abundance: many; d_gene: -; v_gene: TRBV6-1; CDR3aa: CASSLARDSTYEQYF; CDR3nt: TGTGCCAGCAGCCTGGCACGGGACTCCACCTACGAGCAGTACTTC
j_gene: TRBJ2-2; abundance: many; d_gene: TRBD2; v_gene: TRBV20-1; CDR3aa: CSARLAGVSGELFF; CDR3nt: TGCAGTGCAAGACTAGCGGGAGTAAGCGGGGAGCTGTTTTTT
j_gene: TRBJ2-1; abundance: many; d_gene: -; v_gene: TRBV9; CDR3aa: CASNGADNEQFF; CDR3nt: TGTGCCAGCAATGGCGCCGACAATGAGCAGTTCTTC
j_gene: TRBJ2-1; abundance: -; d_gene: -; v_gene: TRBV11-2; CDR3aa: CASSLVAGWGVDEQFF; CDR3nt: TGTGCCAGCAGCTTAGTGGCGGGGTGGGGTGTAGATGAGCAGTTCTTC
j_gene: TRBJ2-5; abundance: many; d_gene: TRBD2; v_gene: TRBV18; CDR3aa: CASSPLPLAGAGVETQYF; CDR3nt: TGTGCCAGCTCACCACTTCCACTAGCGGGAGCCGGAGTCGAGACCCAGTACTTC
j_gene: TRBJ1-2; abundance: -; d_gene: TRBD1; v_gene: TRBV20-1; CDR3aa: CSAAGQGAKGYTF; CDR3nt: TGCAGTGCCGCAGGACAGGGGGCGAAGGGCTACACCTTC
j_gene: TRBJ1-2; abundance: many; d_gene: TRBD1; v_gene: TRBV5-1; CDR3aa: CASSRTADRESGYTF; CDR3nt: TGCGCCAGCAGCCGGACCGCCGACAGGGAATCCGGCTACACCTTC
j_gene: TRBJ2-1; abundance: many; d_gene: TRBD2; v_gene: TRBV25-1; CDR3aa: CASSGTGTSGYNEQFF; CDR3nt: TGTGCCAGCAGTGGGACTGGGACTAGCGGTTACAATGAGCAGTTCTTC
j_gene: TRBJ2-2; abundance: many; d_gene: -; v_gene: TRBV2; CDR3aa: CASKGSVAGELFF; CDR3nt: TGTGCCAGCAAGGGGTCGGTTGCCGGGGAGCTGTTTTTT
j_gene: TRBJ2-7; abundance: many; d_gene: -; v_gene: TRBV6-6; CDR3aa: CASSYSMMVAEQYF; CDR3nt: TGTGCCAGCAGTTACTCGATGATGGTAGCCGAGCAGTACTTC
j_gene: TRBJ2-2; abundance: many; d_gene: -; v_gene: TRBV7-9; CDR3aa: CASSLEYGPGGELFF; CDR3nt: TGTGCCAGCAGCTTAGAATACGGTCCGGGCGGGGAGCTGTTTTTT
j_gene: TRBJ1-1; abundance: many; d_gene: -; v_gene: TRBV6-5; CDR3aa: CASSYSFWEATEAFF; CDR3nt: TGTGCCAGCAGTTACTCCTTTTGGGAGGCAACTGAAGCTTTCTTT
j_gene: TRBJ2-3; abundance: many; d_gene: TRBD1; v_gene: TRBV5-1; CDR3aa: CASSLEAGGYTDTQYF; CDR3nt: TGCGCCAGCAGCTTGGAGGCAGGGGGCTATACAGATACGCAGTATTTT
j_gene: TRBJ2-1; abundance: -; d_gene: -; v_gene: TRBV12-3/TRBV12-4; CDR3aa: CASRQGGYNEQFF; CDR3nt: TGTGCCAGTCGGCAGGGGGGCTACAATGAGCAGTTCTTC
j_gene: TRBJ2-1; abundance: many; d_gene: -; v_gene: TRBV27; CDR3aa: CASSFAENYNEQFF; CDR3nt: TGTGCCAGCAGTTTCGCAGAAAATTACAATGAGCAGTTCTTC
j_gene: TRBJ2-7; abundance: many; d_gene: TRBD2; v_gene: TRBV28; CDR3aa: CASSLGLAAYEQYF; CDR3nt: TGTGCCAGCAGTTTAGGACTAGCGGCTTACGAGCAGTACTTC
j_gene: TRBJ1-5; abundance: -; d_gene: -; v_gene: TRBV20-1; CDR3aa: CIARWGGKNQPQHF; CDR3nt: TGCATTGCTAGATGGGGTGGCAAGAATCAGCCCCAGCATTTT
j_gene: TRBJ1-2; abundance: many; d_gene: -; v_gene: TRBV7-2; CDR3aa: CASSLQARPLYGYTF; CDR3nt: TGTGCCAGCAGCTTACAGGCCCGACCCCTCTATGGCTACACCTTC
j_gene: TRBJ2-6; abundance: many; d_gene: TRBD1; v_gene: TRBV4-1; CDR3aa: CASSQGQGAGANVLTF; CDR3nt: TGCGCCAGCAGCCAAGGACAGGGAGCTGGGGCCAACGTCCTGACTTTC
j_gene: TRBJ2-7; abundance: many; d_gene: TRBD1; v_gene: TRBV7-6; CDR3aa: CASSATGGEQYF; CDR3nt: TGTGCCAGCAGCGCGACAGGGGGCGAGCAGTACTTC
j_gene: TRBJ2-5; abundance: many; d_gene: -; v_gene: TRBV6-5; CDR3aa: CASSYSTGGTQYF; CDR3nt: TGTGCCAGCAGTTACTCGACCGGGGGGACCCAGTACTTC
j_gene: TRBJ1-2; abundance: many; d_gene: -; v_gene: TRBV28; CDR3aa: CASSLLQGHGYTF; CDR3nt: TGTGCCAGCAGTTTATTGCAGGGTCATGGCTACACCTTC
j_gene: TRBJ1-5; abundance: many; d_gene: -; v_gene: TRBV29-1; CDR3aa: CSVGFPNQPQHF; CDR3nt: TGCAGCGTTGGATTCCCAAATCAGCCCCAGCATTTT
j_gene: TRBJ2-7; abundance: many; d_gene: TRBD2; v_gene: TRBV12-3/TRBV12-4; CDR3aa: CASSYIAGGPDEQYF; CDR3nt: TGTGCCAGCAGTTACATAGCGGGAGGGCCGGACGAGCAGTACTTC
j_gene: TRBJ1-2; abundance: -; d_gene: -; v_gene: TRBV27; CDR3aa: CASIPMRRGYYGYTF; CDR3nt: TGTGCCAGCATTCCCATGAGAAGAGGTTACTATGGCTACACCTTC
j_gene: TRBJ2-7; abundance: many; d_gene: -; v_gene: TRBV20-1; CDR3aa: CSARVGTTSYEQYF; CDR3nt: TGCAGTGCTAGAGTGGGGACGACCTCCTACGAGCAGTACTTC
j_gene: TRBJ2-1; abundance: -; d_gene: -; v_gene: TRBV20-1; CDR3aa: CSAEPTGVKQFF; CDR3nt: TGCAGTGCTGAGCCTACTGGCGTGAAGCAGTTCTTC
j_gene: TRBJ1-2; abundance: -; d_gene: -; v_gene: TRBV9; CDR3aa: CASTLDHYGYTF; CDR3nt: TGTGCCAGCACCTTGGATCACTATGGCTACACCTTC
j_gene: TRBJ2-3; abundance: many; d_gene: -; v_gene: TRBV5-5; CDR3aa: CASSFTRRSDTQYF; CDR3nt: TGTGCCAGCAGCTTTACTAGGAGGTCTGATACGCAGTATTTT
j_gene: TRBJ2-5; abundance: -; d_gene: -; v_gene: TRBV5-4; CDR3aa: CASTGRRGGQETQYF; CDR3nt: TGTGCCAGCACCGGTCGCCGGGGAGGTCAAGAGACCCAGTACTTC
j_gene: TRBJ2-1; abundance: many; d_gene: TRBD2; v_gene: TRBV19; CDR3aa: CASSRLAGSSYNEQFF; CDR3nt: TGTGCCAGTAGTAGACTAGCGGGGAGCTCCTACAATGAGCAGTTCTTC
j_gene: TRBJ2-2; abundance: -; d_gene: TRBD1; v_gene: TRBV12-3/TRBV12-4; CDR3aa: CAIGRQGTTGELFF; CDR3nt: TGTGCCATTGGTCGACAGGGAACCACCGGGGAGCTGTTTTTT
j_gene: TRBJ2-1; abundance: many; d_gene: -; v_gene: TRBV27; CDR3aa: CASKMGRNNEQFF; CDR3nt: TGTGCCAGCAAAATGGGGCGGAACAATGAGCAGTTCTTC
j_gene: TRBJ2-7; abundance: many; d_gene: TRBD1; v_gene: TRBV6-5; CDR3aa: CASSYSRTGAYEQYF; CDR3nt: TGTGCCAGCAGTTACAGTAGGACAGGGGCTTACGAGCAGTACTTC